The T cell receptor beta chain described here comes from a study of shared clonotypes between healthy human individuals. TCRdb's copy holds only in-frame clones and misses some; the assay was immunoSEQ multiplex PCR. The sample lists about 610,000 clones, more than 95% occurring once. Trimming stripped 8 bases from V and 3 bases from J, with 8 bases between. The germline V gene encodes CDR1 SNHLY and CDR2 FYNNEI. CDR3 length: 11 amino acids. The source of this sequence is a woman aged 25 to 39 in good health. The sequenced sample was naive CD4+ T cells sorted from blood. Subset denoted: CD45RA+ positively selected. J is TRBJ2-7 and V is TRBV2; D unresolved. CDR3 in amino acids: CASLSFYEQYF. The DNA of the CDR3 is TGTGCCAGCTTATCGTTCTACGAGCAGTACTTC.